Below, 21 T cell receptor beta chains from the same sample are listed, as sequenced in a study of CD8+ T cells in alopecia areata. Regarding treatment: oral pan-JAK inhibitor, 5-10 mg twice daily. Investigators isolated RNA and reverse transcribed it into cDNA to act as the sequencing template. Libraries were prepared by immunoSEQ multiplex PCR; TCRdb keeps only in-frame clonotypes and omits some of them. The sample has 210,000 or so clones; under 70% are singletons. The material sequenced was CD4+ T cells sorted from blood, taken around week 44, from a patient treated with tofacitinib. These receptors came from a human donor with alopecia areata.

This chain links TRBV5-1 with TRBJ1-6; no firm D call. The CDR3 consists of 12 residues. Germline CDR1 is SGHRS and CDR2 is YFSETQ. With 5 bases removed from V and 7 bases from J, the gap between germline ends came to 7 bases. CDR3 amino acids: CASSHLNSPLHF. The CDR3 DNA is TGCGCCAGCAGTCACCTGAATTCACCCCTCCACTTT. Drawing the rest from reference TRBV5-1 and TRBJ1-6, the complete variable domain is KAGVTQTPRYLIKTRGQQVTLSCSPISGHRSVSWYQQTPGQGLQFLFEYFSETQRNKGNFPGRFSGRQFSNSRSEMNVSTLELGDSALYLCASSHLNSPLHFGNGTRLTVT.

With respect to this clone: Other DNA variants within this sample encode the same CDR3. The chain recombines TRBV7-2 with TRBJ2-5, with 9 bases matching TRBD1. The J call may be incorrect, as the DNA end agrees better with TRBJ2-7. The length of the CDR3 is 15 residues. The germline gives CDR1 SGHTA, CDR2 FQGNSA. The CDR3 here is CASSPTGTGLYEQYF. CDR3 DNA: TGTGCCAGCAGTCCGACGGGGACAGGGCTCTACGAGCAGTACTTC.

The chain links TRBV7-2 to TRBJ2-2; 7 bases map to TRBD1. The CDR3 extends over 16 amino acids. Germline V gives CDR1 SGHTA, CDR2 FQGNSA. V was pared by 2 bases and J by 4 bases, with 7 bases of the junction left unmatched. The DNA for the CDR3 is TGTGCCAGCAGCTTATCCGGGACAGCCCTCACCGGGGAGCTGTTTTTT. Protein: CASSLSGTALTGELFF.

The chain uses TRBV11-1 and TRBJ2-5, with D possibly TRBD1 on 5 matching bases. Trimming shortened V by 4 bases and J by 2 bases, and 14 bases separated the two germline ends. Germline CDR1 SGHAT, CDR2 FQDESV (reference sequence). The CDR3 totals 15 residues. The CDR3 bases are TGTGCCAGCAGCTCCCCAGGGTCCGGGCAAGAGACCCAGTACTTC. Protein: CASSSPGSGQETQYF.

This clone was seen just once. This chain uses TRBV19 with TRBJ2-5; possibly TRBD2 for D (5 bases). Germline-derived CDR1 and CDR2 are LNHDA and SQIVND (reference sequence). V lost 5 bases and J lost 0, with 7 bases in between. The CDR3 totals 13 residues. The CDR3 region is CASSVGNQETQYF. CDR3 nucleotide sequence: TGTGCCAGTAGTGTCGGGAACCAAGAGACCCAGTACTTC.

To note about this clone: This specimen includes other DNA sequences encoding the same CDR3. The chain uses TRBV30 and TRBJ2-1; 10 bases are shared with TRBD1. J was trimmed by 6 bases and V by 5 bases; bases with no gene match: 1. The germline CDR1 and CDR2 sequences are GTSNPN and SVGIG (reference sequence). The CDR3 spans 12 residues. The CDR3 DNA is TGTGCCTGGGGACAGGGGGGCAATGAGCAGTTCTTC. It specifies CAWGQGGNEQFF.

This clone was found a few times. The chain links TRBV29-1 to TRBJ2-3; no definite D call. This CDR3 is built from 17 residues. The germline V gene encodes CDR1 SQVTM and CDR2 ANQGSEA. The V and J ends lost 5 bases and 1 base respectively, with 22 bases between them. The CDR3: CSVSGGIWGSGTDTQYF. In DNA, the CDR3 is TGCAGCGTTTCTGGTGGAATTTGGGGTTCTGGCACAGATACGCAGTATTTT.

A word on this clone: A junction boundary mismatches the germline segment, possibly from a read error. The V gene is TRBV29-1, the J gene TRBJ2-7; D call uncertain. This CDR3 region has 10 residues. Germline V gene lookup returns CDR1 SQVTM and CDR2 ANQGSEA. The CDR3: CSVGPKVLSF. Written as DNA, the CDR3 is TGCAGCGTTGGCCCAAAGGTCTTGAGCTTC.

The chain carries TRBV27 and TRBJ2-2, with TRBD2 as a possible D gene (7 bases). Germline assignment: CDR1 MNHEY and CDR2 SMNVEV (reference sequence). Trimming pared 8 bases from V and 6 bases from J, leaving 22 bases between. The CDR3 runs to 16 residues. For the CDR3, the DNA is TGTGCCAGCGGCATTGGGCCGCAGGGGAGGGCCGGGGAGCTGTTTTTT. Translated: CASGIGPQGRAGELFF.

This clone was detected a few times. The chain has TRBV29-1 and TRBJ2-2; TRBD1 or TRBD2 may be the D gene (5 bases each). Germline CDR1 is SQVTM and CDR2 is ANQGSEA. V lost 4 bases and J 1 base, leaving 7 bases between the germline ends. The CDR3 covers 13 residues. CDR3 amino acids: CSVVRGNTGELFF. The CDR3 DNA reads TGCAGCGTTGTGAGGGGGAACACCGGGGAGCTGTTTTTT.

The genes are TRBV30 and TRBJ1-6; 12 bases line up with TRBD1. The CDR3 sequence is 19 residues long. Germline CDR1 is GTSNPN and CDR2 is SVGIG (reference sequence). With 1 base clipped from V and 3 bases from J, the junction kept 10 bases outside the gene matches. CDR3 in DNA: TGTGCCTGGAGTGAAGGGACAGGGGGCGGCTATAGCTATAATTCACCCCTCCACTTT. This encodes CAWSEGTGGGYSYNSPLHF.

The chain is built from TRBV4-3 and TRBJ2-3; 11 bases line up with TRBD1. V was pared by 3 bases and J by 3 bases, with 8 bases of the junction left unmatched. CDR3 length: 17 amino acids. Germline V lookup: CDR1 LGHNA, CDR2 YSLEER. The CDR3 loop reads CASSQDNRDRGTDTQYF. The CDR3 coding sequence is TGCGCCAGCAGCCAGGATAACCGGGACAGGGGGACAGATACGCAGTATTTT.

The sample holds one count of this clone. V usage is TRBV10-1 and J usage is TRBJ2-7; 8 bases agree with TRBD2. Germline V gene data show CDR1 as WNHNN and CDR2 as SYGVQD (reference sequence). This CDR3 is 14 amino acids long. With 3 bases clipped from V and 2 bases from J, the junction kept 3 bases outside the gene matches. The CDR3 DNA follows: TGCGCCAGCAGTGATCGACTAGCGCCCTACGAGCAGTACTTC. It is translated as CASSDRLAPYEQYF.

The chain employs TRBV4-1 and TRBJ1-2; D gene unclear. Trimming pared 2 bases from V and 3 bases from J, leaving 10 bases between. Germline CDR1 is MGHRA and CDR2 is YSYEKL. CDR3 length: 14 residues. This CDR3 reads CASSQLPGYYGYTF. The CDR3 nucleotides are TGCGCCAGCAGCCAACTGCCGGGCTACTATGGCTACACCTTC.

J is TRBJ2-5 and V is TRBV18; D remains ambiguous. The germline gives CDR1 KGHSH, CDR2 LQKENI. V dropped 4 bases and J dropped 5 bases, with 11 bases sitting between them. This CDR3 spans 13 amino acids. CDR3 nucleotides: TGTGCCAGCTCACTAAGACGCGGCGAGACCCAGTACTTC. It specifies CASSLRRGETQYF.

The chain is built from TRBV29-1 and TRBJ1-1; 9 positions agree with TRBD1. The J segment lost 1 base and the V segment lost 4 bases, leaving 7 bases of the junction unmatched. The germline CDR1 and CDR2 sequences are SQVTM and ANQGSEA. This CDR3 has 15 residues. The CDR3 here is CSVARTGQGNTEAFF. The CDR3 DNA sequence: TGCAGCGTTGCCCGAACGGGACAGGGGAACACTGAAGCTTTCTTT.

V is TRBV7-8 and J is TRBJ2-7; D ambiguous. The CDR3 is 15 amino acids. Germline values: CDR1 SGHVS, CDR2 FQNEAQ. V gave up 1 base and J gave up 6 bases, with 16 bases separating them. CDR3 amino acids: CASSLEGRRFTEQYF. In nucleotides, the CDR3 is TGTGCCAGCAGCTTAGAGGGTAGGCGGTTTACCGAGCAGTACTTC.

This clone was counted between two and nine times. V gene TRBV7-6 combines with J gene TRBJ2-2; weak D call: TRBD2 (5 bases). Germline V gene sequence: CDR1 SGHVS, CDR2 FNYEAQ. The CDR3 spans 15 residues. Trimming took off 1 base at V and 6 bases at J, with 12 bases between the two ends. CDR3 amino acids: CASSLVDRGPGELFF. The CDR3 region has the DNA TGTGCCAGCAGCTTAGTAGATCGGGGTCCCGGGGAGCTGTTTTTT.

Only one count was recorded for this clone. This chain joins TRBV30 and TRBJ2-7, with a possible D match to TRBD2 (6 bases). The CDR3 extends over 14 amino acids. Germline-derived CDR1 and CDR2 are GTSNPN and SVGIG (reference sequence). Trimming removed 1 base from V and 3 bases from J, with 13 bases in between. The CDR3 sequence is CAWSAGGKGYEQYF. CDR3 sequence (DNA): TGTGCCTGGAGTGCAGGAGGGAAAGGCTACGAGCAGTACTTC.

Only a few counts were recorded for this clone. This sequence joins TRBV2 and TRBJ1-6; no firm D call. The germline CDR1 and CDR2 sequences are SNHLY and FYNNEI. The CDR3 has 15 amino acids. V was cut by 10 bases and J by 9 bases, with 22 bases left in between. This chain's CDR3 is CATATGDILISPLHF. For the CDR3, the DNA is TGTGCCACTGCGACGGGCGATATCCTTATTTCACCCCTCCACTTT.

V is TRBV25-1 and J is TRBJ2-3; the D gene is possibly TRBD2 (6 bases). Trimming cost V 6 bases and J 4 bases, with 11 bases left between them. The CDR3 runs to 13 residues. CDR1 is MGHDK and CDR2 is SYGVNS in the germline V gene. The DNA for the CDR3 is TGTGCCAGCAGCTTGGGACTCTCAGATACGCAGTATTTT. It translates to CASSLGLSDTQYF.